The sequence of this TCR beta chain was determined in a study of blood T cell repertoires in COVID-19. Seattle cases were enrolled at active infection and followed longitudinally. Per the original methods: Estimates of nucleated cell counts were drawn from the amplification of reference gene primers. Sequencing used immunoSEQ multiplex PCR; TCRdb keeps in-frame clones, though not all of them. From that table come the V and J calls and clone size; the DNA was used to work out D and trimming. This table has over 35,000 clones, more than 75% appearing once. Germline V CDR1 and CDR2: SGHKS, YYEKEE (reference sequence). The CDR3 loop spans 15 amino acids. The ends were cut back, 8 bases at V and 0 bases at J, with 18 bases in the middle.

This receptor was taken from a middle-aged man with COVID-19, enrolled during active disease. The V gene is TRBV5-5, the J gene TRBJ2-7; D may be TRBD1 (6 bases). The source material was peripheral blood. Here the CDR3 reads CASSRGQTSSYEQYF. The CDR3 nucleotides read TGTGCCAGTTCGCGCGGACAGACGAGCTCCTACGAGCAGTACTTC. The full variable domain, rest sourced from reference TRBV5-5 and TRBJ2-7, is DAGVTQSPTHLIKTRGQQVTLRCSPISGHKSVSWYQQVLGQGPQFIFQYYEKEERGRGNFPDRFSARQFPNYSSELNVNALLLGDSALYLCASSRGQTSSYEQYFGPGTRLTVT.